These 23 T cell receptor beta chains originate from one sample sequenced in a study of radiotherapy plus CTLA-4 blockade in lung cancer. Sequenced by immunoSEQ multiplex PCR; TCRdb stores in-frame clones only, minus some. The data hold about 55,000 clones, with about 80% observed a single time. The sequencing used peripheral blood, collected from a patient treated with radiotherapy plus ipilimumab. These receptors all come from a human donor with non-small cell lung cancer whose response to radiotherapy plus ipilimumab could not be evaluated.

The CDR3: CASSSLTRVNGYTF. The CDR3 bases are TGTGCCAGCAGCTCTTTAACCAGGGTTAATGGCTACACCTTC. The chain carries TRBV11-2 and TRBJ1-2; TRBD1 might be the D (5 bases). Germline V gene data show CDR1 as SGHAT and CDR2 as FQNNGV. Trimming shortened V by 4 bases and J by 6 bases, and 15 bases separated the two germline ends. The CDR3 consists of 14 residues.

V is TRBV19 and J is TRBJ2-7; D may be TRBD2 (5 bases). V lost 5 bases, J lost 2 bases, and 10 bases lay in between. In germline, CDR1 is LNHDA, CDR2 SQIVND (reference sequence). The CDR3 covers 13 residues. CDR3 DNA: TGTGCCAGTAGTGGGCCGGGAACCTACGAGCAGTACTTC. It specifies CASSGPGTYEQYF. Full variable domain (remainder filled in from reference TRBV19 and TRBJ2-7): DGGITQSPKYLFRKEGQNVTLSCEQNLNHDAMYWYRQDPGQGLRLIYYSQIVNDFQKGDIAEGYSVSREKKESFPLTVTSAQKNPTAFYLCASSGPGTYEQYFGPGTRLTVT.

The rearrangement uses TRBV11-3 and TRBJ1-1; D unclear. The germline V gene encodes CDR1 SGHNT and CDR2 YENEEA. V lost 5 bases and J 5 bases, leaving 15 bases between the germline ends. The CDR3 has 14 amino acids. The CDR3 here is CASSSTSFGTEAFF. DNA for the CDR3: TGTGCCAGCAGCAGTACGAGTTTCGGGACTGAAGCTTTCTTT.

This rearrangement joins TRBV5-1 to TRBJ1-2, with D possibly matching TRBD1 (5 bases). Germline V gene data show CDR1 as SGHRS and CDR2 as YFSETQ. This CDR3 contains 20 residues. Trimming took 4 bases from V and 2 from J, leaving 30 bases between them. CDR3 bases: TGCGCCAGCAGCCCTGGACGGGCGGGGGATCAGCTACATACAAACTATGGCTACACCTTC. This gives the protein CASSPGRAGDQLHTNYGYTF.

V gene TRBV19 combines with J gene TRBJ1-2; 7 bases are a match to TRBD1. CDR3 size: 14 residues. Germline CDR1 reads LNHDA; CDR2 reads SQIVND (reference sequence). V dropped 8 bases and J dropped 2; count of bases not matched to a gene: 8. The DNA for the CDR3 is TGTGCCAGTTTGTACCGGGACAGCAACTATGGCTACACCTTC. The encoded protein is CASLYRDSNYGYTF.

The chain recombines TRBV6-6 with TRBJ2-2; D uncertain. Germline CDR1 MNHNY, CDR2 SVGAGI (reference sequence). The CDR3 extends over 12 amino acids. Trimming removed 5 bases from V and 7 bases from J, with 8 bases in between. CDR3 region: CASSGQGGELFF. The CDR3 bases are TGTGCCAGCAGTGGGCAAGGCGGGGAGCTGTTTTTT.

The V call is TRBV30, the J call TRBJ1-4, with 7 bases identical to TRBD1. CDR1 GTSNPN and CDR2 SVGIG come from the germline V gene (reference sequence). V lost 5 bases and J lost 5; bases outside the gene matches: 8. The CDR3 consists of 14 residues. CDR3 DNA: TGTGCCTGGGGCCGGGGACAGAGAAATGAAAAACTGTTTTTT. Protein sequence: CAWGRGQRNEKLFF.

V is TRBV14 and J is TRBJ2-3; TRBD2 matches 10 bases. Germline CDR1 and CDR2: SGHDN and FVKESK. The CDR3 has 17 residues. V dropped 2 bases and J dropped 2; count of bases not matched to a gene: 7. The CDR3 DNA is TGTGCCAGCAGCCAATCTCCCGGACTAGCGGCCACAGATACGCAGTATTTT. Amino acid sequence: CASSQSPGLAATDTQYF.

The table lists this clone with a count of one. The chain employs TRBV10-3 and TRBJ2-7; 15 nucleotides align to TRBD2. The CDR3 is made up of 18 amino acids. J gave up 5 bases and V 5 bases, and 13 bases lay outside the gene matches. Germline CDR1 is ENHRY and CDR2 is SYGVKD. This CDR3 reads CAISSRAGLAGGSDEQYF. The DNA for the CDR3 is TGTGCCATCAGTTCCAGGGCGGGACTAGCGGGAGGTTCGGACGAGCAGTACTTC.

V usage is TRBV4-3 and J usage is TRBJ1-1; unclear D gene. Germline V CDR1 and CDR2: LGHNA, YSLEER. Trimming stripped 1 base from V and 1 base from J, with 10 bases between. CDR3 size: 15 residues. The CDR3 reads CASSQAAAANTEAFF. As DNA, the CDR3 is TGCGCCAGCAGCCAAGCAGCAGCGGCGAACACTGAAGCTTTCTTT.

The chain has TRBV9 and TRBJ1-6; D is perhaps TRBD1 (5 bases). Germline CDR1 and CDR2: SGDLS and YYNGEE. V was cut by 3 bases and J by 2 bases, with 9 bases left in between. The CDR3 is 15 amino acids. In DNA form, the CDR3 reads TGTGCCAGCAGCGCGACGGACACCTATAATTCACCCCTCCACTTT. Encoded protein: CASSATDTYNSPLHF.

This sequence joins TRBV5-1 and TRBJ2-5; unclear D gene. The CDR3 has 15 amino acids. V was pared by 1 base and J by 1 base, with 11 bases between. CDR1 and CDR2 (germline): SGHRS, YFSETQ. Written as DNA, the CDR3 is TGCGCCAGCAGCTTGACGGGTCCCGCCCAAGAGACCCAGTACTTC. Protein product: CASSLTGPAQETQYF. Full variable domain (missing parts from reference TRBV5-1 and TRBJ2-5): KAGVTQTPRYLIKTRGQQVTLSCSPISGHRSVSWYQQTPGQGLQFLFEYFSETQRNKGNFPGRFSGRQFSNSRSEMNVSTLELGDSALYLCASSLTGPAQETQYFGPGTRLLVL.

The V and J genes are TRBV27 and TRBJ2-1; 7 bases are a match to TRBD1. This CDR3 is built from 17 residues. The ends lost 5 bases at V and 1 base at J; junction bases unmatched: 11. Germline V gene lookup returns CDR1 MNHEY and CDR2 SMNVEV (reference sequence). CDR3 nucleotide sequence: TGTGCCAGCAGTCCGAGAACAGGGGTTCGATCCTACAATGAGCAGTTCTTC. Translated: CASSPRTGVRSYNEQFF.

This clone has just a few counts. The chain is built from TRBV7-6 and TRBJ1-5, with D tentatively TRBD1 (5 bases). CDR1 SGHVS and CDR2 FNYEAQ come from the germline V gene. The V end was cut by 4 bases, the J end by 6 bases, with 7 bases between. This CDR3 region has 12 residues. This CDR3 is CASSSGGQPQHF. In DNA form, the CDR3 reads TGTGCCAGCAGCTCGGGGGGTCAGCCCCAGCATTTT.

This sequence joins TRBV5-1 and TRBJ2-7; 9 bases map to TRBD2. This CDR3 is built from 16 residues. The junction had 9 bases not matched to a gene; V was cut back by 0 bases and J by 5 bases. Per germline, CDR1 SGHRS and CDR2 YFSETQ. The DNA of the CDR3 is TGCGCCAGCAGCTTGGGCGCAACGGGACTAGCCCACGAGCAGTACTTC. Translated, it gives CASSLGATGLAHEQYF.

This chain uses TRBV5-6 with TRBJ1-5, with D possibly TRBD1 on 5 matching bases. Between the trimmed V and J ends, which lost 4 bases and 7 bases, there was a span of 18 bases. Germline-derived CDR1 and CDR2 are SGHDT and YYEEEE. The CDR3 is 15 amino acids. The CDR3 spells CASSQKGWGQQPQHF. The DNA of the CDR3 is TGTGCCAGCAGCCAAAAGGGATGGGGCCAACAGCCCCAGCATTTT.

The CDR3 reads CASSLGAEAYNEQFF. For the CDR3, the DNA is TGTGCCAGCAGCTTAGGAGCGGAAGCCTACAATGAGCAGTTCTTC. The chain joins TRBV7-2 to TRBJ2-1, with a possible D match to TRBD2 (5 bases). Germline values: CDR1 SGHTA, CDR2 FQGNSA. This CDR3 is built from 15 residues. The germline V and J ends were trimmed by 1 base and 2 bases, with 9 bases remaining between them.

The chain employs TRBV25-1 and TRBJ1-1, with 7 bases fitting TRBD1. Germline V gene sequence: CDR1 MGHDK, CDR2 SYGVNS. Germline trimming cut 6 bases from V and 5 bases from J; bases unmatched to any gene: 9. The CDR3 totals 14 residues. The CDR3 is CASSQTGRSTEAFF. The CDR3 region has the DNA TGTGCCAGCAGCCAGACAGGGCGGAGTACTGAAGCTTTCTTT.

This clone was detected ten times or more. In nucleotides, the CDR3 is TGTGCCAGTCGACACACAGGGCAGGCTACTGGAAACACCATATATTTT. Translated: CASRHTGQATGNTIYF. The chain is built from TRBV19 and TRBJ1-3, with D possibly TRBD1 on 6 matching bases. V lost 8 bases to trimming and J lost 2 bases, with 19 bases between them. CDR1 and CDR2 from the germline V gene are LNHDA and SQIVND (reference sequence). The CDR3 covers 16 residues.

A few counts support this clone. The chain couples TRBV7-2 to TRBJ2-3, with TRBD2 matching over 9 bases. Germline CDR1 and CDR2: SGHTA and FQGNSA. Trimming removed 4 bases from V and 2 bases from J; junction bases left unmatched: 10. CDR3 length: 17 residues. The CDR3 nucleotides are TGTGCCAGCAGCTCCAGTACGCGGGGGGGGGCCACAGATACGCAGTATTTT. It translates to CASSSSTRGGATDTQYF.

The chain uses TRBV27 and TRBJ2-7; D unclear. Germline V gene data show CDR1 as MNHEY and CDR2 as SMNVEV (reference sequence). Trimming cost V 10 bases and J 7 bases, with 20 bases left between them. The CDR3 has 13 amino acids. CDR3 residues: CATAPGAPREQYF. In nucleotides, the CDR3 is TGTGCCACGGCCCCGGGTGCTCCGCGGGAGCAGTACTTC.

The rearrangement links TRBV7-2 to TRBJ2-7; TRBD1 matches 9 bases. V shed 5 bases and J 4 bases; nucleotides not matched to a gene: 12. Looked up from germline, CDR1 is SGHTA and CDR2 is FQGNSA. This CDR3 comprises 16 residues. The CDR3 sequence: CASSQPSGTGSYEQYF. In DNA, the CDR3 is TGTGCCAGCAGCCAACCGTCCGGGACAGGGTCATACGAGCAGTACTTC.

The count of this clone is one. The rearrangement links TRBV19 to TRBJ1-1; D uncertain. Between the trimmed V and J ends, which lost 7 bases and 4 bases, there was a span of 13 bases. The CDR3 loop spans 13 amino acids. Germline V lookup: CDR1 LNHDA, CDR2 SQIVND (reference sequence). The DNA of the CDR3 is TGTGCCAGTACCATGTTAGGGAGCACTGAAGCTTTCTTT. Translation: CASTMLGSTEAFF.